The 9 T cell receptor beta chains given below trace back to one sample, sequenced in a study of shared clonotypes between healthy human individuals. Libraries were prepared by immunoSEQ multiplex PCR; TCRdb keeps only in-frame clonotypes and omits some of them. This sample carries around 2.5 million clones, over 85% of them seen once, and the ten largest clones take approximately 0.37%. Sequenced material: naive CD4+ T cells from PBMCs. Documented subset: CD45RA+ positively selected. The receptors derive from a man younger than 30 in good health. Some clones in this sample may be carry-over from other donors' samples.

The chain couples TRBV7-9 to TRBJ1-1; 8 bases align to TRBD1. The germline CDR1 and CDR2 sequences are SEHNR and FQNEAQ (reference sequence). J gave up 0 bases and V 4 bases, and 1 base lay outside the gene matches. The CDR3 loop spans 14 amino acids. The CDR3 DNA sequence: TGTGCCAGCAGCTCGGGACAGGTGAACACTGAAGCTTTCTTT. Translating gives CASSSGQVNTEAFF.

CDR3 protein: CASSSSTGAESSGANVLTF. DNA of the CDR3: TGTGCCAGCAGCTCGTCAACCGGGGCAGAAAGCTCTGGGGCCAACGTCCTGACTTTC. The genes are TRBV7-2 and TRBJ2-6; either TRBD1 or TRBD2 may fit D (5 bases each). The V end lost 4 bases, the J end lost 0 bases, and 19 bases lay between the germline ends. Per germline, CDR1 SGHTA and CDR2 FQGNSA. CDR3 length equals 19 residues. Drawing the rest from reference TRBV7-2 and TRBJ2-6, the complete variable domain is GAGVSQSPSNKVTEKGKDVELRCDPISGHTALYWYRQSLGQGLEFLIYFQGNSAPDKSGLPSDRFSAERTGGSVSTLTIQRTQQEDSAVYLCASSSSTGAESSGANVLTFGAGSRLTVL.

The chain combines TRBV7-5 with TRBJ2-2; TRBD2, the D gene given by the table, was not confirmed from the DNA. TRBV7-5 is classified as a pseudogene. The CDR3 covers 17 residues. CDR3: CARSGLAGEERTGELFF. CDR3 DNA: TGTGCCAGAAGCGGGCTGGCGGGAGAAGAGCGAACCGGGGAGCTGTTTTTT.

CDR3 sequence (DNA): TGTGCCAGCAGCCGATTAGTCATTAGCACAGATACGCAGTATTTT. It codes for CASSRLVISTDTQYF. This sequence joins TRBV7-8 and TRBJ2-3; D is unresolved. CDR3 length: 15 amino acids. V lost 5 bases and J 0 bases, leaving 12 bases between the germline ends. CDR1 SGHVS and CDR2 FQNEAQ come from the germline V gene.

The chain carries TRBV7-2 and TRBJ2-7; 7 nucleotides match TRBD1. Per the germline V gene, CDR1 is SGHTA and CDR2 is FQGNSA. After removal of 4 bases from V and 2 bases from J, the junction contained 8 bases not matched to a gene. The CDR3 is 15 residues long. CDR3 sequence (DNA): TGTGCCAGCAGCTCCGACAGGGTACTCGCCTACGAGCAGTACTTC. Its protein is CASSSDRVLAYEQYF.

The CDR3 protein is CASRGRGGYNEQFF. The CDR3 DNA is TGTGCCAGCAGGGGCCGGGGAGGGTACAATGAGCAGTTCTTC. The V and J genes are TRBV6-6 and TRBJ2-1, with 7 nucleotides matching TRBD2. The CDR3 runs 14 residues. The V gene end was trimmed by 6 bases and the J gene end by 4 bases; junction bases not matched to a gene: 6. In germline, CDR1 is MNHNY, CDR2 SVGAGI (reference sequence).

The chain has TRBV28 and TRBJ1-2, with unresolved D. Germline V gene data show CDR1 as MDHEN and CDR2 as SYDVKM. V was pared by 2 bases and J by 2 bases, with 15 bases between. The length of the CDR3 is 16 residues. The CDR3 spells CASSLRPNARNYGYTF. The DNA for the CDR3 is TGTGCCAGCAGTTTAAGACCCAACGCGAGAAACTATGGCTACACCTTC.

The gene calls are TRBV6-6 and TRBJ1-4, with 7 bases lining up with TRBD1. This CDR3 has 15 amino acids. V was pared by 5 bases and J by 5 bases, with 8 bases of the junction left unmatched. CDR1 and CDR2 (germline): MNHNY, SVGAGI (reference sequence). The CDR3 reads CASSTGQRGNEKLFF. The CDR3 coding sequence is TGTGCCAGCAGTACGGGACAGAGGGGGAATGAAAAACTGTTTTTT.

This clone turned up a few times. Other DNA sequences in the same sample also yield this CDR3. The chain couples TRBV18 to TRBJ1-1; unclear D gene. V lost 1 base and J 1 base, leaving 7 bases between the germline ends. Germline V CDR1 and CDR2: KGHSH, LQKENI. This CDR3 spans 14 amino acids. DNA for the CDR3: TGTGCCAGCTCACCACAGGGTCCGAACACTGAAGCTTTCTTT. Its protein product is CASSPQGPNTEAFF.